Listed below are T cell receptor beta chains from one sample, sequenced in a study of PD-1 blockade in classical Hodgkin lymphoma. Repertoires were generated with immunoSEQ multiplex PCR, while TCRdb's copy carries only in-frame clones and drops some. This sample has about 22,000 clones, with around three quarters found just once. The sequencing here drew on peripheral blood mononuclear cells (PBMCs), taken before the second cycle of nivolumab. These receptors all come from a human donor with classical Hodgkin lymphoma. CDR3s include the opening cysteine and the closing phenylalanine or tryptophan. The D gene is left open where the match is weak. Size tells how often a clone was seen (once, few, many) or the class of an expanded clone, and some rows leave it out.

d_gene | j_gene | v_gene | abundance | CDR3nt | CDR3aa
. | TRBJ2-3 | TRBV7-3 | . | TGTGCCAGCAGCCGTAATGGGGTAGACACAGATACGCAGTATTTT | CASSRNGVDTDTQYF
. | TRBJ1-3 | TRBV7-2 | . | TGTGCCAGCAGCTTTGGAAACACCATATATTTT | CASSFGNTIYF
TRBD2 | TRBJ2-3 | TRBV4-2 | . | TGTGCCAGCAGCCAAGATCTGGGACTAGCGGGAGATACAGATACGCAGTATTTT | CASSQDLGLAGDTDTQYF
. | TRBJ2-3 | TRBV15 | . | TGTGCCACCAGCAGAGATCTTCCCCTCCCGGGGGCTATGTTGTTGCAGTATTTT | CATSRDLPLPGAMLLQYF
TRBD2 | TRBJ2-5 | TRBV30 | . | TGTGCCTGTTCCCTAGCGGGACGGGAAGAGACCCAGTACTTC | CACSLAGREETQYF
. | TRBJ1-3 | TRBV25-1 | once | TGTGCCAGCAGTGAATCGTCGGGACGTGGAAACACCATATATTTT | CASSESSGRGNTIYF
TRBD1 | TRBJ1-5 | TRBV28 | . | TGTGCCAGCAGTTTACGAGGGGGCGTAGGGAGCAATCAGCCCCAGCATTTT | CASSLRGGVGSNQPQHF
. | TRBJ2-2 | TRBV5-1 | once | TGCGCCAGCAGCTTGCTGGGGACACTCACCGGGGAGCTGTTTTTT | CASSLLGTLTGELFF
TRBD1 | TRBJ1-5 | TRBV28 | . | TGTGCCAGCAGGATTGAGGACAGGGGTGTACTTAGCAATCAGCCCCAGCATTTT | CASRIEDRGVLSNQPQHF
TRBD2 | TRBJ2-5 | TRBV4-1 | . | TGCGCCAGCAGCCAAGCTAAGCTAGCGGGGCAAGAGACCCAGTACTTC | CASSQAKLAGQETQYF
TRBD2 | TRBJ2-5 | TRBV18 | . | TGTGCCAGCTCACAACTAGCGGGAGGAGAGACCCAGTACTTC | CASSQLAGGETQYF
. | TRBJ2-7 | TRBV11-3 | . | TGTGCCAGCAGCTTATCCTATAACGAAGGGCAGTCCTACGAGCAGTACTTC | CASSLSYNEGQSYEQYF
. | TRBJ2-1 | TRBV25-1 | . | TGTGCCAGCAGTGAATGGAGTAGCGGAGACAATGAGCAGTTCTTC | CASSEWSSGDNEQFF
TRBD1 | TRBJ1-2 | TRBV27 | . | TGTGCCAGCAGTTTCGCGACAGGGAATGGCTACACCTTC | CASSFATGNGYTF
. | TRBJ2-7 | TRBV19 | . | TGTGCCAGTAGTGCAAGGGGAACCTACGAGCAGTACTTC | CASSARGTYEQYF
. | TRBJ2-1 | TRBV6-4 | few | TGTGCCAGCAGTGACTCGGTAGGGGCAGGGTACAATGAGCAGTTCTTC | CASSDSVGAGYNEQFF
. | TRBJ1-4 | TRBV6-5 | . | TGTGCCAGCAGTTACTCAAGGAGTAGGGAAAAACTGTTTTTT | CASSYSRSREKLFF
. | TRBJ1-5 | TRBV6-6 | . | TGTGCCAGCAGTTACTCTGGGAGTAGCAATCAGCCCCAGCATTTT | CASSYSGSSNQPQHF
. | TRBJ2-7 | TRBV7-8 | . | TGTGCCAGCAGCTTGCGTTCTGCGGCCAACTCCTACGAGCAGTACTTC | CASSLRSAANSYEQYF
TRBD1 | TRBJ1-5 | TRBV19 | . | TGTGCCAGTAGTATCCCCGACAGGGGAGGCCAGCCCCAGCATTTT | CASSIPDRGGQPQHF
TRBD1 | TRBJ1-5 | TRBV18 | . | TGTGCCAGCTCACCAGACACAGGGGGCCTTCTTTATAGCAATCAGCCCCAGCATTTT | CASSPDTGGLLYSNQPQHF
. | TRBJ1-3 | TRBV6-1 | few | TGTGCCAGCAGTCCAGAGGGAAACACCATATATTTT | CASSPEGNTIYF
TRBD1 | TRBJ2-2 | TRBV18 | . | TGTGCCAGCTCAACGACAGGGTCAGACGGGGAGCTGTTTTTT | CASSTTGSDGELFF